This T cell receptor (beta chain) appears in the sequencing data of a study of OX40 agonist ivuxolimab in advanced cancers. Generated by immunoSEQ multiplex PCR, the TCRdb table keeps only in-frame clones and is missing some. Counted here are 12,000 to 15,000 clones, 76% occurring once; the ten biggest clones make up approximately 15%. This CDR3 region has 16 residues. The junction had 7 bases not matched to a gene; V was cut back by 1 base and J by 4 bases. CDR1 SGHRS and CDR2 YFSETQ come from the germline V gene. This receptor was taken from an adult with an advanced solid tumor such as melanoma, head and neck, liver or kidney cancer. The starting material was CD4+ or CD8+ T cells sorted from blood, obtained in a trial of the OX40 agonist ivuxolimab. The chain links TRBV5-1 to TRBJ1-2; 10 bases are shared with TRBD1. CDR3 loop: CASSLRQGALGYGYTF. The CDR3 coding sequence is TGCGCCAGCAGCTTGAGACAGGGGGCGCTTGGCTATGGCTACACCTTC.